The next 8 T cell receptor beta chains were all read from a single sample in a study of blood T cell repertoires in COVID-19 (dated by TCRdb to 2018 to 2020). To prepare the library, the immunoSEQ multiplex PCR assay was applied. TCRdb mirrors the immuneACCESS table, restricted to in-frame sequences. Some clones are absent from its copies; in checked studies, under half trace to an unresolved V gene, and the reason for the others is unknown. Across this sample there are fewer than 200,000 clones, with around four fifths seen only once. The ten most abundant clones make up around 3.6% of the sample. The specimen was PBMCs or T cells enriched from blood (not recorded which). Receptors originate from a woman aged 50 to 60 in a cohort exposed to, infected with or recovered from COVID-19 (not recorded which).

The rearrangement joins TRBV7-2 to TRBJ2-7; perhaps TRBD1 as D (7 bases). CDR1 and CDR2 (germline): SGHTA, FQGNSA. V was trimmed by 5 bases and J by 2 bases, leaving 22 bases between them. The CDR3 extends over 17 amino acids. The CDR3: CASSQTSGGSGTYEQYF. CDR3 DNA sequence: TGTGCCAGCAGCCAAACCTCAGGGGGTAGCGGCACCTACGAGCAGTACTTC.

The rearrangement uses TRBV20-1 and TRBJ2-5, with TRBD2 identical over 8 bases. Looked up from germline, CDR1 is DFQATT and CDR2 is SNEGSKA (reference sequence). The CDR3 extends over 15 amino acids. V trimming: 3 bases; J trimming: 4 bases; junction bases outside the gene matches: 10. This CDR3 reads CSASAGGSGGETQYF. The CDR3 DNA reads as TGCAGTGCTAGTGCGGGAGGCTCCGGGGGAGAGACCCAGTACTTC.

CDR3 amino acids: CASSPSDRGLDNEQFF. Written as DNA, the CDR3 is TGTGCCAGCAGCCCTTCGGACAGGGGCTTGGACAATGAGCAGTTCTTC. The chain links TRBV5-6 to TRBJ2-1; 9 bases map to TRBD1. With V trimmed by 4 bases and J by 5 bases, 10 bases remained unmatched. The CDR3 totals 16 residues. Germline V gene data show CDR1 as SGHDT and CDR2 as YYEEEE.

The rearrangement uses TRBV19 and TRBJ1-2, with 10 bases aligning to TRBD1. V lost 6 bases, J lost 4 bases, and 5 bases stayed unmatched. CDR3 length: 14 residues. Looked up from germline, CDR1 is LNHDA and CDR2 is SQIVND (reference sequence). CDR3 protein: CASRETGGGYGYTF. The DNA for the CDR3 is TGTGCCAGTAGGGAGACAGGGGGCGGCTATGGCTACACCTTC.

The chain has TRBV18 and TRBJ2-5; the D gene is possibly TRBD2 (6 bases). This CDR3 region has 16 residues. Between the trimmed V and J ends, which lost 1 base and 5 bases, there was a span of 17 bases. CDR1 and CDR2 (germline): KGHSH, LQKENI. CDR3 bases: TGTGCCAGCTCACCACTTAGGGCAGGACGGGGGGAGACCCAGTACTTC. Its translation is CASSPLRAGRGETQYF.

The chain recombines TRBV30 with TRBJ2-6; the D gene is possibly TRBD2 (7 bases). CDR1 is GTSNPN and CDR2 is SVGIG in the germline V gene (reference sequence). Trimming cost V 8 bases and J 1 base, with 18 bases left between them. This CDR3 is built from 16 residues. CDR3 coding DNA: TGTGCCGCCACGGGGGGCAAACGGTCTGGGGCCAACGTCCTGACTTTC. It encodes CAATGGKRSGANVLTF.

This clone was counted only a few times. The J gene is TRBJ1-6, the V gene TRBV7-2; no definite D call. CDR1 is SGHTA, CDR2 FQGNSA, per germline. V was trimmed by 1 base and J by 7 bases, leaving 5 bases between them. The length of the CDR3 is 13 residues. CDR3 loop: CASSLDGNSPLHF. In DNA form, the CDR3 reads TGTGCCAGCAGCTTAGACGGGAATTCACCCCTCCACTTT.

The chain is built from TRBV5-1 and TRBJ2-7; TRBD2 aligns across 14 bases. This CDR3 region has 16 residues. Germline values: CDR1 SGHRS, CDR2 YFSETQ. The junction had 6 bases not matched to a gene; V was cut back by 2 bases and J by 5 bases. CDR3 amino acids: CASSLPGLAGGNEQYF. DNA of the CDR3: TGCGCCAGCAGCTTACCCGGACTAGCGGGGGGAAACGAGCAGTACTTC.